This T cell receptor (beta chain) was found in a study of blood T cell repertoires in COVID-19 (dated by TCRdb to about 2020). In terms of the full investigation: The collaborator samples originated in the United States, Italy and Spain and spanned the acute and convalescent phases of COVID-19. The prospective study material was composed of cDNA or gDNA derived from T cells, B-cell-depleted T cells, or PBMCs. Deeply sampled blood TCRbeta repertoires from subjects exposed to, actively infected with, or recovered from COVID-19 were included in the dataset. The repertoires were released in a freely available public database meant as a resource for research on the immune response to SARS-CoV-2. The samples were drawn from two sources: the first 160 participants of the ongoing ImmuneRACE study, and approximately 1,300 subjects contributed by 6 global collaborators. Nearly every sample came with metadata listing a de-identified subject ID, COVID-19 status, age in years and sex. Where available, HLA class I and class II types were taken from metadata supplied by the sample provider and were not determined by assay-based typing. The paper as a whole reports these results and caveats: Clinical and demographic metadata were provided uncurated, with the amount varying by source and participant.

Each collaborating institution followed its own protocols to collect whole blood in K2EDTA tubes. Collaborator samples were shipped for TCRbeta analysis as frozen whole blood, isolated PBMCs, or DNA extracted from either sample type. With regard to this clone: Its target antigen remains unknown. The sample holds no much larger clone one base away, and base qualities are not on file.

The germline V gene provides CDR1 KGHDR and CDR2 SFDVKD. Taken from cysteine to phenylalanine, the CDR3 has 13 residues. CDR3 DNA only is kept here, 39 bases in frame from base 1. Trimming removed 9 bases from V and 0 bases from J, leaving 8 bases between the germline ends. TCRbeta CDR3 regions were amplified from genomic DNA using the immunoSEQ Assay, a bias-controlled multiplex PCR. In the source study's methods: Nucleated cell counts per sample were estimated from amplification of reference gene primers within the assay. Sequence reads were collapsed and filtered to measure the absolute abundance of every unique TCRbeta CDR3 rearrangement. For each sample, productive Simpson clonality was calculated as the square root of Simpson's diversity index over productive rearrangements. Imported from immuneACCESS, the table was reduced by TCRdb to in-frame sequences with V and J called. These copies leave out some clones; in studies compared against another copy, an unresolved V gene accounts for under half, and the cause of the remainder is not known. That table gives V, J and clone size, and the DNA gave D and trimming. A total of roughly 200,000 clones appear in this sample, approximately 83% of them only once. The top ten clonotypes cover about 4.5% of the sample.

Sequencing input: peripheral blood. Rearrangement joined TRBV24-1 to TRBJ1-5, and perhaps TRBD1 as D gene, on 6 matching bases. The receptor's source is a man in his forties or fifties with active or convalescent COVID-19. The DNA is TGTGCCACCGCAGGGGATAGCAATCAGCCCCAGCATTTT. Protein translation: CATAGDSNQPQHF.